Listed below are T cell receptor beta chains from one sample, sequenced in a study of shared clonotypes between healthy human individuals. Clones were sequenced by immunoSEQ multiplex PCR, and TCRdb holds only the in-frame ones, with some missing. The sample has almost 700,000 clones, about 92% seen once. Sequenced input: naive CD8+ T cells sorted from blood. These receptors all stem from a man younger than 40 in good health. Both conserved end residues are part of each CDR3. Each record gives: V gene, D gene, J gene, CDR3 length, clone size, CDR3 DNA, CDR3 protein. The D gene is left open where the match is weak. Rows may omit the clone size; those that give it use once, few, many or a size class.

TRBV5-1	TRBD1	TRBJ1-5	14	.	TGCGCCAGCAGCTGGACAGGGGGCGATCAGCCCCAGCATTTT	CASSWTGGDQPQHF
TRBV27	TRBD1	TRBJ1-1	15	.	TGTGCCAGCAGTCACAGACAGGGGGCGGTTCCTGAAGCTTTCTTT	CASSHRQGAVPEAFF
TRBV9	.	TRBJ2-7	15	few	TGTGCCAGCAGCGTTGGCGACGGAAGCCTGAACGAGCAGTACTTC	CASSVGDGSLNEQYF
TRBV29-1	.	TRBJ2-5	14	.	TGCAGCGCAATTGGGGTGGGGGGCCAAGAGACCCAGTACTTC	CSAIGVGGQETQYF
TRBV28	TRBD1	TRBJ2-7	15	.	TGTGCCAGCAGTTACCGGGGACAGAGACCGATCGAGCAGTACTTC	CASSYRGQRPIEQYF
TRBV7-9	.	TRBJ1-2	18	.	TGTGCCAGCAGCTCACACCTGGGGAGAACCATAGGGAACTATGGCTACACCTTC	CASSSHLGRTIGNYGYTF
TRBV28	TRBD1	TRBJ2-7	13	.	TGTGCCAGCAGTCCGACAGGGACGGACGAGCAGTACTTC	CASSPTGTDEQYF
TRBV9	.	TRBJ2-1	15	.	TGTGCCAGCAGCCCAGAAGGGGTTACCTACAATGAGCAGTTCTTC	CASSPEGVTYNEQFF
TRBV9	TRBD2	TRBJ2-1	17	.	TGTGCCAGCAGTGACTCTAGGAGCGGGGGAACCTACAATGAGCAGTTCTTC	CASSDSRSGGTYNEQFF
TRBV5-8	.	TRBJ2-3	16	.	TGTGCCAGCAGCCCAGCTGGGACGGGGCCCTTGGATACGCAGTATTTT	CASSPAGTGPLDTQYF
TRBV10-3	TRBD1	TRBJ2-7	15	once	TGTGCCATCAGCGAACTAAGGGACAGCTCCTACGAGCAGTACTTC	CAISELRDSSYEQYF
TRBV29-1	TRBD1	TRBJ2-7	15	.	TGCAGCGCCCAAACGCCGACAGGGGGCTGGGCCGAGCAGTACTTC	CSAQTPTGGWAEQYF
TRBV10-2	.	TRBJ2-7	11	.	TGCGCCAGTGGAGGCTCCTACGAGCAGTACTTC	CASGGSYEQYF
TRBV28	TRBD1	TRBJ2-7	14	.	TGTGCCAGCGGTTCCCGGGACAGAATTTACGAGCAGTACTTC	CASGSRDRIYEQYF
TRBV11-2	.	TRBJ2-1	15	.	TGTGCCAGCAGCATTAGCCAGGGCGCCTACAATGAGCAGTTCTTC	CASSISQGAYNEQFF
TRBV7-9	.	TRBJ2-1	12	.	TGTGCCAGCAGCTTCTTACCCAATGAGCAGTTCTTC	CASSFLPNEQFF
TRBV4-1	.	TRBJ2-1	11	.	TGCGCCAGCAGCCAAGGGGGTGAGCAGTTCTTC	CASSQGGEQFF
TRBV7-8	.	TRBJ2-1	14	.	TGTGCCAGCAGCCCAGAAAGGGTAGGGAATGAGCAGTTCTTC	CASSPERVGNEQFF
TRBV29-1	.	TRBJ1-1	12	.	TGCAGCGTTGGACTGAGGGACACTGAAGCTTTCTTT	CSVGLRDTEAFF
TRBV7-8	.	TRBJ2-2	14	.	TGTGCCAGCAGCTTAGGAGGGACCACCGGGGAGCTGTTTTTT	CASSLGGTTGELFF
TRBV13	TRBD1	TRBJ2-7	16	.	TGTGCCAGCAGCTACATCATACCGGGACAGGGCTACGAGCAGTACTTC	CASSYIIPGQGYEQYF
TRBV9	.	TRBJ1-2	16	.	TGTGCCAGCAGCGTAGCTCCGGCCCCTCTCCACTATGGCTACACCTTC	CASSVAPAPLHYGYTF
TRBV7-9	.	TRBJ2-1	15	.	TGTGCCAGCAGCTTATCATCTAATAGCTTATATGAGCAGTTCTTC	CASSLSSNSLYEQFF
TRBV13	.	TRBJ2-7	13	few	TGTGCCAGCAGCCCTAAAAGACGGGTCGAGCAGTACTTC	CASSPKRRVEQYF
TRBV10-3	.	TRBJ2-7	15	.	TGTGCCATCAGTGAGTGGACCGCGGAGGTGTACGAGCAGTACTTC	CAISEWTAEVYEQYF
TRBV18	TRBD2	TRBJ2-6	19	once	TGTGCCAGCTCACCCTGGGGACTAGCGGGACGAGCTGGGGCCAACGTCCTGACTTTC	CASSPWGLAGRAGANVLTF
TRBV7-6	TRBD1	TRBJ2-1	14	.	TGTGCCAGCAGCTTAGGGACAGGGATCAATGAGCAGTTCTTC	CASSLGTGINEQFF
TRBV27	.	TRBJ1-2	13	.	TGTGCCAGCAGCTCAGCTTTATCGGGGGGCTACACCTTC	CASSSALSGGYTF
TRBV7-9	.	TRBJ2-5	13	once	TGTGCCAGCAGCTCCCCCATCCAAGAGACCCAGTACTTC	CASSSPIQETQYF
TRBV9	TRBD2	TRBJ2-2	15	.	TGTGCCAGCAGCGTAGAGCGGGAGGCGAACGGGGAGCTGTTTTTT	CASSVEREANGELFF
TRBV5-1	TRBD2	TRBJ2-3	15	.	TGCGCCAGCAGCTTGGAACAGCGGGAGCGAGATACGCAGTATTTT	CASSLEQRERDTQYF
TRBV6-5	.	TRBJ2-5	13	.	TGTGCCAGCAGTTTAAACGGACAAGAGACCCAGTACTTC	CASSLNGQETQYF
TRBV7-9	.	TRBJ1-1	14	few	TGTGCCAGCAGCGTGGGACGGTTAAACACTGAAGCTTTCTTT	CASSVGRLNTEAFF
TRBV19	TRBD2	TRBJ2-3	17	.	TGTGCCAGTAGTAGCCGACTAGCGGGAGACATGGCAGATACGCAGTATTTT	CASSSRLAGDMADTQYF
TRBV28	TRBD1	TRBJ1-4	15	.	TGTGCCAGCAGTTTATTCGACAGGGGATCTGAAAAACTGTTTTTT	CASSLFDRGSEKLFF
TRBV11-3	.	TRBJ2-1	17	.	TGTGCCAGCAGCTTAGCGGAAGCGGGCGAGCCACACAATGAGCAGTTCTTC	CASSLAEAGEPHNEQFF
TRBV2	TRBD1	TRBJ2-2	15	.	TGTGCCAGCAGTGGCCGGGACAGGGGAGTCGGGGAGCTGTTTTTT	CASSGRDRGVGELFF
TRBV11-3	.	TRBJ2-1	20	.	TGTGCCAGCAGCCAAATGGGAGGGGGCGATAGGAAGCAGACAAACAATGAGCAGTTCTTC	CASSQMGGGDRKQTNNEQFF
TRBV7-6	.	TRBJ2-2	14	.	TGTGCCAGCAGCTTAGGTCTTAACACCGGGGAGCTGTTTTTT	CASSLGLNTGELFF
TRBV4-1	TRBD1	TRBJ2-2	17	.	TGCGCCAGCAGCCACGAGGACAGGGGTGAGGTAACCGGGGAGCTGTTTTTT	CASSHEDRGEVTGELFF
TRBV7-8	.	TRBJ2-7	14	few	TGTGCCAGCAGCTTAGAAGGACGGTTCTACGAGCAGTACTTC	CASSLEGRFYEQYF
TRBV5-5	TRBD1	TRBJ2-7	15	.	TGTGCCAGCAGCTACGGACAGGGAGGTATAGACGAGCAGTACTTC	CASSYGQGGIDEQYF
TRBV10-2	TRBD1	TRBJ2-7	16	.	TGCGCCAGCAGTGAACCGGGACAGGGGGCGATCTACGAGCAGTACTTC	CASSEPGQGAIYEQYF
TRBV19	TRBD2	TRBJ2-1	14	.	TGTGCCAGTAGGGTGATAGCGGGAGCAAATGAGCAGTTCTTC	CASRVIAGANEQFF
TRBV7-7	.	TRBJ2-7	15	.	TGTGCTAGCAGCTTAGGCCCGGGCAGACAATACGAGCAGTACTTC	CASSLGPGRQYEQYF
TRBV18	.	TRBJ2-1	16	.	TGTGCCAGCTCACCCCGGACAGAAATTTCCTACAATGAGCAGTTCTTC	CASSPRTEISYNEQFF
TRBV7-9	TRBD2	TRBJ2-2	16	once	TGTGCCAGCAGCTCGGGGACTAGTAAGAACACCGGGGAGCTGTTTTTT	CASSSGTSKNTGELFF
TRBV28	.	TRBJ1-1	14	.	TGTGCCAGCAGTTTAAGGGGGATGAACACTGAAGCTTTCTTT	CASSLRGMNTEAFF